The 19 T cell receptor beta chains below were found in one sample sequenced in a study of B cell selection in AIRE deficiency (dated by TCRdb to about 2019). For sorting, conventional CD4 T cells were defined as CD4+CD127+ cells. Library preparation used the immunoSEQ multiplex PCR assay. The immuneACCESS repertoire file appears here via TCRdb, limited to in-frame rearrangements. These files lack a portion of the clones; in checked studies, under half of the deficit traces to unresolved V genes, and the cause of the others is not known. For this sample the table gives 20,000 to 30,000 clones, of which less than 97% were detected only once. The top ten hold less than 0.25% of the sample. Sequencing was performed on CD4+CD127+ conventional T cells sorted from PBMCs. These receptors were taken from a human donor in good health.

This clone is a singleton in its sample. The V gene is TRBV4-3, the J gene TRBJ2-3; D is perhaps TRBD1 (6 bases). The CDR3 is made up of 14 amino acids. Germline V CDR1 and CDR2: LGHNA, YSLEER. The V end was cut by 0 bases, the J end by 4 bases, with 8 bases between. CDR3 coding DNA: TGCGCCAGCAGCCAAGACAGGGGTGCAGATACGCAGTATTTT. Translated, it gives CASSQDRGADTQYF.

The chain recombines TRBV14 with TRBJ1-6; no clear D. V was pared by 1 base and J by 8 bases, with 12 bases between. Germline values: CDR1 SGHDN, CDR2 FVKESK. The CDR3 is 15 amino acids. The CDR3 DNA sequence: TGTGCCAGCAGCCAAGTGAACACAGCTTATTCACCCCTCCACTTT. This sequence encodes CASSQVNTAYSPLHF. Combining the CDR3 with reference TRBV14 and TRBJ1-6 gives the whole variable domain EAGVTQFPSHSVIEKGQTVTLRCDPISGHDNLYWYRRVMGKEIKFLLHFVKESKQDESGMPNNRFLAERTGGTYSTLKVQPAELEDSGVYFCASSQVNTAYSPLHFGNGTRLTVT.

The J gene is TRBJ2-1, the V gene TRBV28; D unresolved. V was trimmed by 3 bases and J by 0 bases, leaving 9 bases between them. The CDR3 sequence is 15 residues long. From germline, CDR1 is MDHEN and CDR2 SYDVKM. CDR3 in amino acids: CASSLVARSYNEQFF. The CDR3 nucleotides read TGTGCCAGCAGTTTGGTCGCCCGCTCCTACAATGAGCAGTTCTTC.

The CDR3 region has the DNA TGTGCCAGCAGCCTGCCGGGTAGCGGGAGTGGGGCCTACGAGCAGTACTTC. As protein: CASSLPGSGSGAYEQYF. J is TRBJ2-7 and V is TRBV5-7; TRBD2 matches 9 bases. TRBV5-7 is marked as an open reading frame, function uncertain. The V and J ends lost 4 bases and 2 bases, in that order; junction bases with no gene match: 13. The CDR3 sequence is 17 residues long.

The chain carries TRBV7-6 and TRBJ2-5; D is ambiguous. Germline V CDR1 and CDR2: SGHVS, FNYEAQ. Between the trimmed V and J ends, which lost 4 bases and 5 bases, there was a span of 8 bases. The CDR3 consists of 12 residues. The DNA for the CDR3 is TGTGCCAGCAGCTCCGCCAAGGAGACCCAGTACTTC. Residues: CASSSAKETQYF.

V usage is TRBV28 and J usage is TRBJ2-7; tentatively, D is TRBD2 (6 bases). Trimming left V 3 bases short and J 3 bases short, with 12 bases between. Germline-derived CDR1 and CDR2 are MDHEN and SYDVKM. The CDR3 is 14 amino acids. This CDR3 reads CASSFSTRYYEQYF. CDR3 bases: TGTGCCAGCAGTTTTTCGACTAGGTACTACGAGCAGTACTTC.

The chain links TRBV4-2 to TRBJ1-1; the D gene is possibly TRBD1 (5 bases). V was shortened by 3 bases and J by 3 bases, with 14 bases between the two germline ends. Germline V gene sequence: CDR1 LGHNA, CDR2 YNFKEQ. The CDR3 covers 15 residues. CDR3 in amino acids: CASSHPAVGDTEAFF. Written as DNA, the CDR3 is TGTGCCAGCAGCCACCCTGCTGTAGGGGACACTGAAGCTTTCTTT.

This rearrangement joins TRBV11-1 to TRBJ2-3; tentative D call: TRBD2 (6 bases). The CDR3 spans 15 residues. Germline-derived CDR1 and CDR2 are SGHAT and FQDESV (reference sequence). Trimming removed 4 bases from V and 1 base from J, with 12 bases in between. The CDR3 DNA is TGTGCCAGCAGCTACGGGAGCCCTGGCACAGATACGCAGTATTTT. Its protein product is CASSYGSPGTDTQYF.

The V and J genes are TRBV7-6 and TRBJ2-7, with D perhaps TRBD2 (5 bases). Germline CDR1 and CDR2: SGHVS and FNYEAQ. V lost 3 bases and J lost 1, with 13 bases in between. CDR3 length equals 15 residues. The CDR3 reads CASSLREFRSYEQYF. The CDR3 DNA reads as TGTGCCAGCAGCTTGAGGGAGTTTAGATCCTACGAGCAGTACTTC.

The J gene is TRBJ1-6, the V gene TRBV18; D is unresolved. CDR1 and CDR2 (germline): KGHSH, LQKENI. V shed 2 bases and J shed 10 bases, with 15 bases lying between them. CDR3 size: 15 residues. The DNA for the CDR3 is TGTGCCAGCTCACCAGGGAACGGTGTGGGGTCACCCCTCCACTTT. It encodes CASSPGNGVGSPLHF.

The chain links TRBV4-2 to TRBJ1-6; a weak D match, TRBD1 (5 bases). V was trimmed by 1 base and J by 10 bases, leaving 14 bases between them. This CDR3 is 15 amino acids long. Germline V gene sequence: CDR1 LGHNA, CDR2 YNFKEQ. The CDR3 loop is CASSQVGEGRSPLHF. CDR3 sequence (DNA): TGTGCCAGCAGCCAAGTAGGAGAGGGGCGATCACCCCTCCACTTT.

This rearrangement joins TRBV7-9 to TRBJ2-5, with unresolved D. The ends were cut back, 1 base at V and 2 bases at J, with 20 bases in the middle. The CDR3 sequence is 18 residues long. Germline assignment: CDR1 SEHNR and CDR2 FQNEAQ (reference sequence). CDR3 in amino acids: CASSLDTGRGNYQETQYF. In DNA, the CDR3 is TGTGCCAGCAGCTTAGATACTGGGCGCGGAAACTATCAAGAGACCCAGTACTTC.

A word on this clone: The junction shows a germline mismatch at one end, possibly a read error. The rearrangement links TRBV15 to TRBJ2-3, with 7 bases matching TRBD2. Germline V gene lookup returns CDR1 LNHNV and CDR2 YYDKDF (reference sequence). The CDR3 loop spans 16 amino acids. The CDR3 nucleotides read TGTGCCACCAGCAGAGACAGCGGGGCCGCCACAGGTACGCAGTATTTT. This encodes CATSRDSGAATGTQYF.

The chain has TRBV6-5 and TRBJ2-2, with 9 positions matching TRBD2. The CDR3 contains 15 residues. Germline CDR1 MNHEY, CDR2 SVGAGI. The V segment lost 8 bases and the J segment 5 bases; nucleotides outside the gene matches: 9. CDR3 nucleotides: TGTGCCAGCGGGAGGCGGGAGGGCCAGACCGGGGAGCTGTTTTTT. Protein product: CASGRREGQTGELFF.

The chain joins TRBV28 to TRBJ2-2; TRBD1 agrees at 11 bases. CDR3 size: 17 residues. The junction had 14 bases not matched to a gene; V was cut back by 6 bases and J by 8 bases. CDR1 and CDR2 (germline): MDHEN, SYDVKM. The CDR3 nucleotides read TGTGCCAGCAGCCAGCCCACCGGGACAGGGGGGGTAGGGGAGCTGTTTTTT. It yields the protein CASSQPTGTGGVGELFF.

The chain uses TRBV15 and TRBJ2-1; 8 bases map to TRBD2. Germline-derived CDR1 and CDR2 are LNHNV and YYDKDF (reference sequence). This CDR3 region has 17 residues. Germline trimming cut 5 bases from V and 0 bases from J; bases unmatched to any gene: 9. The CDR3 coding sequence is TGTGCCACCAGCGTAACCAGCGGGGGTGGCTCCTACAATGAGCAGTTCTTC. Amino acids: CATSVTSGGGSYNEQFF.

The DNA of the CDR3 is TGTGCCAGCAGCTTTACGGCGGGAGAAGAGACCCAGTACTTC. Protein product: CASSFTAGEETQYF. This sequence joins TRBV11-2 and TRBJ2-5, with 7 nucleotides matching TRBD2. Trimming took 3 bases from V and 3 from J; bases not matched to a gene: 4. Germline CDR1 is SGHAT and CDR2 is FQNNGV. The CDR3 covers 14 residues.

The chain has TRBV18 and TRBJ2-2; D not resolved. Trimming pared 1 base from V and 4 bases from J, leaving 7 bases between. CDR3 length: 14 amino acids. The germline gives CDR1 KGHSH, CDR2 LQKENI. CDR3: CASSPQALTGELFF. CDR3 DNA sequence: TGTGCCAGCTCACCACAGGCCCTCACCGGGGAGCTGTTTTTT.

The V call is TRBV27, the J call TRBJ2-1; D remains ambiguous. Germline V gene data show CDR1 as MNHEY and CDR2 as SMNVEV (reference sequence). V lost 6 bases and J 6 bases, leaving 24 bases between the germline ends. The length of the CDR3 is 17 residues. This chain's CDR3 is CASSYKALSFVANEQFF. CDR3 DNA: TGTGCCAGCAGCTATAAGGCTCTGAGTTTTGTCGCCAATGAGCAGTTCTTC.